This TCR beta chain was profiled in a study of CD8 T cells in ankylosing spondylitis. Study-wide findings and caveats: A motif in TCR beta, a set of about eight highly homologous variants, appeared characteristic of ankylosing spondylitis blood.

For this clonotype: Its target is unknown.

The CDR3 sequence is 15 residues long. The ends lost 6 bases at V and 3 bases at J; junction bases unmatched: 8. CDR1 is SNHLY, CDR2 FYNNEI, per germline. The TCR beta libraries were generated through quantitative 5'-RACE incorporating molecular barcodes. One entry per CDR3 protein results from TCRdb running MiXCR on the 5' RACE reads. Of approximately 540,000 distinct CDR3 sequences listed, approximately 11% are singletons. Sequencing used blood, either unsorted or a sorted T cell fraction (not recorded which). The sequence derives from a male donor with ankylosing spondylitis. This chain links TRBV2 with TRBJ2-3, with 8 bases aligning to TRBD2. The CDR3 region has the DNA TGTGCCAGCAGGCTCGGAGCGGGAGAAACAGATACGCAGTATTTT. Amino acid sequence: CASRLGAGETDTQYF.